The source of this TCR beta chain is a study of T-cell reconstitution after alpha-beta-depleted transplantation in children. Study-level findings and limits: Expanded graft clones, several hundred of them, were reportedly the source of alpha-beta T cells about two months after transplant. Surviving recipient T cells and thymic progenitors accounted for the high day-60 TCRbeta diversity observed in some patients.

The CDR3 covers 15 residues. The V end was cut by 4 bases, the J end by 2 bases, with 10 bases between. The germline V gene has CDR1 SGHRS and CDR2 YFSETQ. This clonotype came up many times. The target antigen is unknown. As it was prepared, the TCRbeta library received unique molecular identifiers. From the PCR reads, TCRdb called clonotypes with MiXCR, one entry per CDR3 protein. The table has about 98,000 distinct CDR3 sequences, over 6% seen once. The sequence derives from a boy younger than 10 with acute lymphoblastic leukemia, due to receive a stem cell transplant. This material consisted of PBMCs, taken before TCRalphabeta/CD19-depleted stem cell transplant. This sequence joins TRBV5-1 and TRBJ2-6; maybe TRBD1 (6 bases). CDR3 nucleotides: TGCGCCAGCAGCACCGGGACACCTGGGGCCAACGTCCTGACTTTC. Translated, it gives CASSTGTPGANVLTF.